The T cell receptor (beta chain) under discussion was sequenced for a study of PD-L1 blockade in urothelial cancer (dated by TCRdb to about 2017). The study in broad terms: Therapy was started at some point between 2014 and 2016 for all patients, and atezolizumab 1,200 mg was administered intravenously every 3 weeks. About 90% of the roughly 30 patients were identified as males with urothelial cancer of bladder origin, and a prior smoking history was reported by 18 of 29 patients. Patients had an ECOG performance status of 0 or 1 and had received between 0 and 3 prior chemotherapy regimens. Blood samples were analyzed 3 weeks after the start of treatment (second dose) and 6 weeks after the start of treatment. Blood samples gave median yields of around 150,000 T cells and tens of thousands of unique TCRs, along with a median clonality of 0.080. The study was an exploratory multi-omic analysis of somatic, immune and clinical correlates of response to PD-L1 blockade with atezolizumab in urothelial cancer. Pretreatment tumor samples and matched peripheral blood, collected serially before and after atezolizumab treatment, underwent TCR sequencing. Durable clinical benefit meant progression-free survival longer than 6 months, and TCR features were also tested against progression-free and overall survival. In the same patients who had TCR sequencing, pretreatment tumors also underwent whole exome sequencing and RNA sequencing. Nine patients achieved durable clinical benefit and approximately 20 did not. Pretreatment blood TCR-seq was available for fewer than 30 patients, at least one posttreatment blood collection was obtained for about 24 patients, and tumor TCR-seq was available for about 24 patients. The full study reports these points: A pretreatment peripheral blood TCR clonality below the median was linked to improved progression-free and overall survival. Patients with durable benefit showed greater expansion of tumor-associated TCR clones in peripheral blood 3 weeks after starting treatment (n of about 20, p = 0.022). Because the sample size was small (n ≈ 30) and many exploratory analyses were performed, the results are intended to be hypothesis-generating.

At the junction V is shortened by 2 bases and J by 5 bases; bases outside the gene matches: 5. In the germline V gene (reference sequence), CDR1 corresponds to SGHNT and CDR2 to YYREEE. The cysteine opens and the phenylalanine closes a CDR3 of 15 amino acids. Of the read, only the CDR3 DNA is kept; its 45 bases are in frame from base 1. To estimate absolute template abundance from read counts, synthetic TCR analog templates were spiked into each PCR. The immunoSEQ assay was used to amplify TCRbeta CDR3 regions from genomic DNA with bias-controlled V and J gene primers. Sequencing of rearranged TCRbeta segments was performed at approximately 20X coverage. The published analysis was carried out like this. Clustering was used to correct sequencing errors, and CDR3s were annotated against IMGT so that V, D and J genes could be assigned. Only productive TCRbeta rearrangements were used in downstream analyses, excluding out-of-frame or stop-codon sequences. Clonality was computed as one minus Shannon entropy normalized by the log of the number of unique productive sequences. Fisher's exact test with Benjamini-Hochberg correction, at a threshold of adjusted p below 0.01, was used to find clones that differed between time points or between blood and tumor. In TCRdb, the immuneACCESS table is reduced to in-frame sequences with V and J assigned. These tables do not hold every clone; where another copy was compared, an unresolved V gene accounts for under half, and the others remain unexplained. V and J calls and clone size are those listed in that table; D and trimming were worked out from the DNA. Within this sample are approximately 70,000 clones, with roughly 91% of them counted one time only. Clones ranked in the top ten supply roughly 3.3% of the sample.

A total of some 30 patients with locally advanced or metastatic urothelial carcinoma, treated at Memorial Sloan Kettering on a trial protocol, made up the cohort. Peripheral blood mononuclear cells were collected pretreatment and during treatment, with between 1 and 8 total time points obtained per patient. The Qiagen DNeasy Blood extraction kit was used to purify genomic DNA from total PBMCs and tumor samples. Collected pretreatment and during treatment, PBMCs were isolated and stored as previously described. Comments on this clone: The clone's antigen remains unknown. The input lacks base qualities; no much larger clone sits a single base away.

The receptor comes from a man aged 55 to 70 with urothelial cancer. The sample consisted of PBMCs, taken around atezolizumab (anti-PD-L1) treatment. The sequence links TRBV5-4 to TRBJ2-3, with 10 bases aligning to TRBD2. For the CDR3, the sequence is CASSLVASGRDTQYF. The sequence in DNA is TGTGCCAGCAGCTTAGTGGCTAGCGGGAGAGATACGCAGTATTTT.